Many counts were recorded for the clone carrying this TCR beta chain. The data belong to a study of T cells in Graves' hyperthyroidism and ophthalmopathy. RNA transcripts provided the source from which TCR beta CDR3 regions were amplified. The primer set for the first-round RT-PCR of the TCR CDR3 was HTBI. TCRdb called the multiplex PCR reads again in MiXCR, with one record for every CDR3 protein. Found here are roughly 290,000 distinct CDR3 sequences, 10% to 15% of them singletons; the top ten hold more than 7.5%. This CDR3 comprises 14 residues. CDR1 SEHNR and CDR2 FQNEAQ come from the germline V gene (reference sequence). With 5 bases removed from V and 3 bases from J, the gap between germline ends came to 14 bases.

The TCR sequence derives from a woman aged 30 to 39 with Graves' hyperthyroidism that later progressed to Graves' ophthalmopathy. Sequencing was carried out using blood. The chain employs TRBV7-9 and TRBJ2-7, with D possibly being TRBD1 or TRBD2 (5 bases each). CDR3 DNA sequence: TGTGCCAGCAGCCCATCTCATGGGGGCTACGAGCAGTACTTC. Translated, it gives CASSPSHGGYEQYF.